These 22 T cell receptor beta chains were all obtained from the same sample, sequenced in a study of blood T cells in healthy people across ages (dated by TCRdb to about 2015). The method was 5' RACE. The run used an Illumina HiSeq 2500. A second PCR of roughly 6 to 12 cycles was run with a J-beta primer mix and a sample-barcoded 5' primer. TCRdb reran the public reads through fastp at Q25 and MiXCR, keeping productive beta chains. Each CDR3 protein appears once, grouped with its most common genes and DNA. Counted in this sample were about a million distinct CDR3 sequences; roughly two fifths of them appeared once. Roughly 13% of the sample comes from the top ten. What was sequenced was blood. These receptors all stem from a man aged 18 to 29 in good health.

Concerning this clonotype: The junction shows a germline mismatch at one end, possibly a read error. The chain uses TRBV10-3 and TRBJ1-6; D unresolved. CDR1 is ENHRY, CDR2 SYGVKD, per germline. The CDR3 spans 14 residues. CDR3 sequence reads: CAISEQQLTSPPHF. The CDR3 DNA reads TGTGCCATCAGTGAGCAACAGCTTACTTCACCCCCCCACTTT.

CDR3 sequence (DNA): TGCAGTGCTGCTCAGGGGGCTCGGAGGAATTCACCCCTCCACTTT. It codes for CSAAQGARRNSPLHF. The rearrangement links TRBV20-1 to TRBJ1-6, with 8 bases matching TRBD1. This CDR3 is 15 amino acids long. The ends lost 5 bases at V and 7 bases at J; junction bases unmatched: 10. From germline, CDR1 is DFQATT and CDR2 SNEGSKA (reference sequence).

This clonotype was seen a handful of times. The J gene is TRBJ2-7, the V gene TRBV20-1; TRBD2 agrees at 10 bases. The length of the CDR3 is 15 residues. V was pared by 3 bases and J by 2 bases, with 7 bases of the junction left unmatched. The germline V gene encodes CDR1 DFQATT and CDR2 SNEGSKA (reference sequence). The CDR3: CSARALAGEAYEQYF. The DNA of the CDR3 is TGCAGTGCTAGGGCCCTAGCGGGGGAGGCCTACGAGCAGTACTTC.

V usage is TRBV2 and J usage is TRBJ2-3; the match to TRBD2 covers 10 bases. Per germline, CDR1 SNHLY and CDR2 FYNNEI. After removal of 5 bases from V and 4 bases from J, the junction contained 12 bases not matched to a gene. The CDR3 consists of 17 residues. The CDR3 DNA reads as TGTGCCAGCAGTATGGGGAGCCTAGCGGGAGTACCAGATACGCAGTATTTT. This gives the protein CASSMGSLAGVPDTQYF. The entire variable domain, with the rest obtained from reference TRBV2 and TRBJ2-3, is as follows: EPEVTQTPSHQVTQMGQEVILRCVPISNHLYFYWYRQILGQKVEFLVSFYNNEISEKSEIFDDQFSVERPDGSNFTLKIRSTKLEDSAMYFCASSMGSLAGVPDTQYFGPGTRLTVL.

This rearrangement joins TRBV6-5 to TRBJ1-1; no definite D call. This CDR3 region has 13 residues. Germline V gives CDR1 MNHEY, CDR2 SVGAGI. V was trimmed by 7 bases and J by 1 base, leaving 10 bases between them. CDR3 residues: CASTPGTNTEAFF. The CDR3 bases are TGTGCCAGCACCCCAGGCACGAACACTGAAGCTTTCTTT.

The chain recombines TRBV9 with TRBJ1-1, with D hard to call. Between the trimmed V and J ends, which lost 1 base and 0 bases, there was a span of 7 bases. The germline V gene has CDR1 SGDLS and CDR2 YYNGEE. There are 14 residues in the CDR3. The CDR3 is CASSVSTVNTEAFF. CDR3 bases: TGTGCCAGCAGCGTATCGACCGTGAACACTGAAGCTTTCTTT.

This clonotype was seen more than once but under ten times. CDR3 sequence (DNA): TGTGCCAGCAGACAGGGGCACAATCAGCCCCAGCATTTT. The encoded protein is CASRQGHNQPQHF. The chain links TRBV6-1 to TRBJ1-5; TRBD1 matches at 7 bases. Trimming cost V 6 bases and J 3 bases; bases outside gene matches: 2. The CDR3 spans 13 residues. The germline gives CDR1 MNHNS, CDR2 SASEGT.

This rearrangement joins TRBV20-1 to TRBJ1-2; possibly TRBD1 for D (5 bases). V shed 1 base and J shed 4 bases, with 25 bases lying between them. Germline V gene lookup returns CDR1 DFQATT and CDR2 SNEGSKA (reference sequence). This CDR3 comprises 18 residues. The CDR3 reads CSARASPWEGPTSYGYTF. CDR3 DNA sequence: TGCAGTGCTAGAGCATCACCTTGGGAGGGACCAACCAGCTATGGCTACACCTTC.

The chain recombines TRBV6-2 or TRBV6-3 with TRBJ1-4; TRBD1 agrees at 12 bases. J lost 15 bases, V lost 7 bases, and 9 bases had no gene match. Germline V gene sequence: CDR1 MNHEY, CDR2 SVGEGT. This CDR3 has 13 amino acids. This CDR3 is CASTGTGGRKVFF. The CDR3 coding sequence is TGTGCCAGCACGGGGACAGGGGGCCGGAAAGTGTTTTTT.

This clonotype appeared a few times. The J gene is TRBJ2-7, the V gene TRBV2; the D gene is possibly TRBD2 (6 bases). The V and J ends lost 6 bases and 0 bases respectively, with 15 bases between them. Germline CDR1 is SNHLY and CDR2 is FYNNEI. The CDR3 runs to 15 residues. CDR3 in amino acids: CASSKAGDVSYEQYF. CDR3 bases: TGTGCCAGCAGCAAAGCGGGCGACGTCTCCTACGAGCAGTACTTC.

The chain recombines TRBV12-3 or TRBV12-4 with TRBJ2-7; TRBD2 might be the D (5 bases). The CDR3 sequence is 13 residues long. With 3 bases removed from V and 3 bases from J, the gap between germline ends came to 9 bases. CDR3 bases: TGTGCCAGCAGTTTGGACGGACTCTACGAGCAGTACTTC. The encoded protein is CASSLDGLYEQYF.

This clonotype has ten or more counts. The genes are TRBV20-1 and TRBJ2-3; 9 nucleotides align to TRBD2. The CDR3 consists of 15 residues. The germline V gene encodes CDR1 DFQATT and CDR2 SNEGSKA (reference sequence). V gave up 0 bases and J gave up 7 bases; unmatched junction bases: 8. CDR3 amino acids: CSARDGGGASNTQYF. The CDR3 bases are TGCAGTGCTAGAGACGGCGGGGGGGCATCAAATACGCAGTATTTT.

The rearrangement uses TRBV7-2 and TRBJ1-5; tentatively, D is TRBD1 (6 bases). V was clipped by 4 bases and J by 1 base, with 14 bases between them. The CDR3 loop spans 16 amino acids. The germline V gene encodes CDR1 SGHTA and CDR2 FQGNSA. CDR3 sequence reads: CASSSAWGASNQPQHF. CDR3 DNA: TGTGCCAGCAGCTCCGCGTGGGGGGCGAGCAATCAGCCCCAGCATTTT. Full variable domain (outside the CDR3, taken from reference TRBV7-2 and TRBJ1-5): GAGVSQSPSNKVTEKGKDVELRCDPISGHTALYWYRQSLGQGLEFLIYFQGNSAPDKSGLPSDRFSAERTGGSVSTLTIQRTQQEDSAVYLCASSSAWGASNQPQHFGDGTRLSIL.

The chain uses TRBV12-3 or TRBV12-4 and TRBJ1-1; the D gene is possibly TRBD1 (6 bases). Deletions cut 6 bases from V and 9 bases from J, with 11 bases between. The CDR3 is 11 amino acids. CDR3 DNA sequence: TGTGCCAGCAGCGGGACACTCAAAGCTTTCTTT. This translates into CASSGTLKAFF.

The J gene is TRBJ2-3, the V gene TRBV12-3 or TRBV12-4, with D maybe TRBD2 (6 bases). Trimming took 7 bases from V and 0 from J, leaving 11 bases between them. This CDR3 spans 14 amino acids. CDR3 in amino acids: CASNGGRSTDTQYF. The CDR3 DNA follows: TGTGCCAGCAATGGAGGGCGGAGCACAGATACGCAGTATTTT.

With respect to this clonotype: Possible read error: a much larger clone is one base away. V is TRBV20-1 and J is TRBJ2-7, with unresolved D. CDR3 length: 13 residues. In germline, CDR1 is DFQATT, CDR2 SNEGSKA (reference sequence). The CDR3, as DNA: TGTTCACCGACCCGAGGACGGATCTACGAGCGGTACTTC. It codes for CSPTRGRIYERYF.

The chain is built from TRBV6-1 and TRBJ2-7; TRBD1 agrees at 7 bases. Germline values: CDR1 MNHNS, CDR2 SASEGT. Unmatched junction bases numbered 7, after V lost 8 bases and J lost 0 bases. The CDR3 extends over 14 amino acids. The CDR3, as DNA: TGTGCCAGCGCACAGGGGCCCCTCTCCTACGAGCAGTACTTC. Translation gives CASAQGPLSYEQYF.

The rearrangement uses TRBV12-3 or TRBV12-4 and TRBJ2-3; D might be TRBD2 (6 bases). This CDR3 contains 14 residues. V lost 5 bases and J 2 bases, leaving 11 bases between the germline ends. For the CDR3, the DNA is TGTGCCAGCAGTGGAGGGTATCACACAGATACGCAGTATTTT. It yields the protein CASSGGYHTDTQYF.

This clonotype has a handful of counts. CDR3 DNA: TGTGCCAGCATTTGGGACGTCAGCTCCTACGAGCAGTACTTC. This gives the protein CASIWDVSSYEQYF. The chain is built from TRBV2 and TRBJ2-7; D assignment may be TRBD1 or TRBD2 (5 bases each). The CDR3 loop spans 14 amino acids. CDR1 is SNHLY and CDR2 is FYNNEI in the germline V gene. V was shortened by 7 bases and J by 0 bases, with 13 bases between the two germline ends.

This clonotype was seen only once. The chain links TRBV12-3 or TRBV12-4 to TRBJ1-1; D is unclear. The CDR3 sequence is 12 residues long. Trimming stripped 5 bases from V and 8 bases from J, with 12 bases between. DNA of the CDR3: TGTGCCAGCAGTCTAAGACCGGCGGAAGCTTTCTTT. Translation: CASSLRPAEAFF.

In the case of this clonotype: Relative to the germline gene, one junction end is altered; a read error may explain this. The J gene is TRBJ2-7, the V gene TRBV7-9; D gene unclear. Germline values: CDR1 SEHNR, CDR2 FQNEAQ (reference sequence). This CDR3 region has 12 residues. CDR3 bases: TGTGCCAACAGCTCCCACCCCTACGAGCAGTACTTC. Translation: CANSSHPYEQYF.

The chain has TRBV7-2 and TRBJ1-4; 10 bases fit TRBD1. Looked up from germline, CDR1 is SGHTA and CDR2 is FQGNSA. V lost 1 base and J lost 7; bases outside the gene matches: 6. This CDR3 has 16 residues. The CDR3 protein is CASSLVSGDRGEKLFF. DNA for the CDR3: TGTGCCAGCAGCTTAGTATCTGGGGACAGGGGTGAAAAACTGTTTTTT.